The 12 T cell receptor beta chains given below trace back to one sample, sequenced in a study of blood T cell repertoires in COVID-19. Repertoires were generated with immunoSEQ multiplex PCR, while TCRdb's copy carries only in-frame clones and drops some. The sample includes around 30,000 clones, about 85% of them seen just once. The sample taken for sequencing was peripheral blood. All receptors derive from a woman between 55 and 75 years old with active COVID-19.

The chain links TRBV20-1 to TRBJ2-3; no reliable D call. This CDR3 spans 11 amino acids. Germline-derived CDR1 and CDR2 are DFQATT and SNEGSKA (reference sequence). Here the CDR3 reads CREYSTDTQYF. The CDR3 coding sequence is TGCAGAGAATACTCCACAGATACGCAGTATTTT.

This chain links TRBV24-1 with TRBJ1-2; D is undetermined. The CDR3 spans 14 residues. V lost 1 base to trimming and J lost 4 bases, with 9 bases between them. CDR1 and CDR2 (germline): KGHDR, SFDVKD. Here the CDR3 reads CATSDFPGSYGYTF. DNA of the CDR3: TGTGCCACCAGTGATTTTCCGGGGAGCTATGGCTACACCTTC.

This clone has a single count. The chain links TRBV28 to TRBJ2-7; tentative D call: TRBD2 (5 bases). This CDR3 is built from 13 residues. Trimming removed 1 base from V and 4 bases from J, with 8 bases in between. Germline lookup yields CDR1 MDHEN and CDR2 SYDVKM. The CDR3 DNA sequence: TGTGCCAGCAGTTTATCACTAGATTACGAGCAGTACTTC. Translation gives CASSLSLDYEQYF.

This chain's CDR3 is CASSSRQGTEAFF. CDR3 coding DNA: TGTGCCAGCAGCTCCAGACAGGGCACTGAAGCTTTCTTT. V usage is TRBV7-3 and J usage is TRBJ1-1, with 7 nucleotides matching TRBD1. V trimming: 4 bases; J trimming: 4 bases; junction bases outside the gene matches: 3. CDR3 length: 13 amino acids. CDR1 and CDR2 (germline): SGHTA, FQGTGA.

This clone has a handful of counts. Germline and junction disagree at one end, which may indicate a read error. This rearrangement joins TRBV7-7 to TRBJ1-5; a weak D match, TRBD1 (6 bases). The CDR3 totals 14 residues. Germline CDR1 is SSHAT and CDR2 is FNYEAQ (reference sequence). The CDR3 loop reads CASSNWWGHQPQHF. Written as DNA, the CDR3 is TGTGCTAGCAGCAACTGGTGGGGGCATCAGCCCCAGCATTTT.

This clone was seen a few times. The chain combines TRBV28 with TRBJ1-4, with 8 nucleotides matching TRBD1. V shed 3 bases, J shed 7 bases, and the junction held 4 bases outside the gene matches. The CDR3 length is 14 residues. CDR1 and CDR2 from the germline V gene are MDHEN and SYDVKM. This CDR3 reads CASSFQGAGEKLFF. As DNA, the CDR3 is TGTGCCAGCAGTTTCCAGGGGGCGGGTGAAAAACTGTTTTTT. The complete variable domain, with remaining parts taken from reference TRBV28 and TRBJ1-4, reads DVKVTQSSRYLVKRTGEKVFLECVQDMDHENMFWYRQDPGLGLRLIYFSYDVKMKEKGDIPEGYSVSREKKERFSLILESASTNQTSMYLCASSFQGAGEKLFFGSGTQLSVL.

The rearrangement joins TRBV19 to TRBJ2-7; the D gene is possibly TRBD1 (6 bases). V was pared by 1 base and J by 2 bases, with 15 bases between. In germline, CDR1 is LNHDA, CDR2 SQIVND (reference sequence). The CDR3 spans 16 residues. The CDR3 region has the DNA TGTGCCAGTAGTATAGGTGGCCCGGGGACAACCTACGAGCAGTACTTC. Translated: CASSIGGPGTTYEQYF. The full variable domain, its missing parts supplied by reference TRBV19 and TRBJ2-7, is DGGITQSPKYLFRKEGQNVTLSCEQNLNHDAMYWYRQDPGQGLRLIYYSQIVNDFQKGDIAEGYSVSREKKESFPLTVTSAQKNPTAFYLCASSIGGPGTTYEQYFGPGTRLTVT.

This clone has only one observation. The chain joins TRBV24-1 to TRBJ2-7, with a tentative D call TRBD1 (6 bases). CDR3 length: 12 amino acids. V was cut by 9 bases and J by 4 bases, with 12 bases left in between. Germline loops: CDR1 KGHDR, CDR2 SFDVKD. The CDR3 DNA reads as TGTGCCACCTCAGCCCAGGGGTACGAGCAGTACTTC. Amino acid sequence: CATSAQGYEQYF.

The sample holds one count of this clone. This sequence joins TRBV28 and TRBJ1-4; maybe TRBD1 (6 bases). Germline-derived CDR1 and CDR2 are MDHEN and SYDVKM. The V end was cut by 3 bases, the J end by 2 bases, with 7 bases between. This CDR3 spans 14 amino acids. In DNA, the CDR3 is TGTGCCAGCAGTTTTCAGGGGACTAATGAAAAACTGTTTTTT. This translates into CASSFQGTNEKLFF.

The chain is built from TRBV6-4 and TRBJ1-4; 9 bases agree with TRBD1. The CDR3 loop spans 18 amino acids. Per the germline V gene, CDR1 is MRHNA and CDR2 is SNTAGT. V lost 6 bases to trimming and J lost 0 bases; unmatched junction nucleotides: 11. The CDR3 region is CASSGTGCKPATNEKLFF. The CDR3 DNA follows: TGTGCCAGCAGCGGGACAGGGTGTAAACCCGCAACTAATGAAAAACTGTTTTTT.

The chain combines TRBV7-2 with TRBJ2-1; TRBD2 matches 7 bases. The CDR3 has 16 residues. Unmatched junction bases numbered 7, after V lost 1 base and J lost 4 bases. Germline V lookup: CDR1 SGHTA, CDR2 FQGNSA. DNA for the CDR3: TGTGCCAGCAGCTTAGGCGGCGGGAGAGGGTACAATGAGCAGTTCTTC. It specifies CASSLGGGRGYNEQFF.

CDR3 amino acids: CASSQMISGRVPKQYF. CDR3 nucleotide sequence: TGTGCCAGCAGCCAAATGATTAGCGGGAGGGTACCCAAGCAGTACTTC. The chain employs TRBV7-9 and TRBJ2-7, with 11 nucleotides matching TRBD2. After removal of 5 bases from V and 8 bases from J, the junction contained 14 bases not matched to a gene. The germline V gene has CDR1 SEHNR and CDR2 FQNEAQ (reference sequence). This CDR3 has 16 residues.